This TCR beta chain was retrieved from a study of beta chain features in type 1 diabetes. All of the isolated RNA was reverse transcribed, so expressed TCRB transcripts were sequenced. TCRdb's table, derived via immunoSEQ multiplex PCR, lists solely in-frame clones and lacks some. The table lists 900,000 or so clones, roughly a sixth of them singletons. CDR1 is KGHSH, CDR2 LQKENI, per germline. V was pared by 4 bases and J by 3 bases, with 15 bases between. The CDR3 spans 15 residues. Findings and caveats of the study: There was a moderate but significant shortening of TCRB CDR3s in all four CD4+ subsets of Type 1 diabetes patients. Any PCR bias toward short templates would affect both groups alike. Any HLA effect on TCRB rearrangement was left unresolved by small sub-analyses.

Remarks on this clone: What it binds is not known.

A sort by CD45RO/CCR7/CD25/CD127/CD95/CD27 yielded CD4+ naive, central memory, regulatory and stem cell-like memory cells. The rearrangement links TRBV18 to TRBJ1-1; maybe TRBD1 (5 bases). Sample: naive CD4+ T cells from blood. The sequence came from a woman aged 18 to 35 in good health. The CDR3 reads CASSRQSGGDTEAFF. Here the CDR3 DNA reads TGTGCCAGCTCACGACAGAGTGGCGGGGACACTGAAGCTTTCTTT.